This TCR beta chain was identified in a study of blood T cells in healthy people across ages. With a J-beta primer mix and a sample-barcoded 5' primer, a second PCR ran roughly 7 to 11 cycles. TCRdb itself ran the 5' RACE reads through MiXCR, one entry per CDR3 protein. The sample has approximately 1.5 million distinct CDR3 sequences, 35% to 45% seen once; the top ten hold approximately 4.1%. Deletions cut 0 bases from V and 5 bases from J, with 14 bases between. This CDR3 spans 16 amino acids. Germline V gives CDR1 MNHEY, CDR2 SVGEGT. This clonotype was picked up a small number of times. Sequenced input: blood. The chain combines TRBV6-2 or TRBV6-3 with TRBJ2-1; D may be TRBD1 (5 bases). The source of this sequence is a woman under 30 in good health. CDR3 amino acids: CASSYSIGGQHNEQFF. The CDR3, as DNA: TGTGCCAGCAGTTACTCGATTGGCGGACAACACAATGAGCAGTTCTTC.